This T cell receptor beta chain was identified during a study of blood T cell repertoires in COVID-19. Study-level information: Samples of COVID-19 (acute and convalescent) were obtained from the United States, Italy and Spain. T cells, B-cell-depleted T cells, or PBMCs supplied cDNA or gDNA.

The CDR3 extends over 18 amino acids. Trimming pared 3 bases from V and 2 bases from J, leaving 22 bases between. CDR1 is SEHNR and CDR2 is FQNEAQ in the germline V gene (reference sequence). In the original analysis: Estimates of nucleated cell counts were drawn from the amplification of reference gene primers. Sequenced by immunoSEQ multiplex PCR; TCRdb stores in-frame clones only, minus some. That table is the source of V, J and clone size, and D and trimming were worked out from the DNA. The table includes around 270,000 clones, about 89% detected once. Sequences were obtained from peripheral blood. The TCR sequence derives from a young man with acute or convalescent COVID-19. This chain joins TRBV7-9 and TRBJ1-2, with a possible D match to TRBD1 (6 bases). CDR3: CASSFGFYREGINYGYTF. Written as DNA, the CDR3 is TGTGCCAGCAGCTTCGGTTTTTACAGGGAGGGAATAAACTATGGCTACACCTTC. Combining the CDR3 with reference TRBV7-9 and TRBJ1-2 gives the whole variable domain DTGVSQNPRHKITKRGQNVTFRCDPISEHNRLYWYRQTLGQGPEFLTYFQNEAQLEKSRLLSDRFSAERPKGSFSTLEIQRTEQGDSAMYLCASSFGFYREGINYGYTFGSGTRLTVV.